Below, 21 T cell receptor beta chains from the same sample are listed, as sequenced in a study of cytomegalovirus exposure and HLA in healthy donors. Primers for the PCR totalled 60 Vbeta and 13 Jbeta. Measured with immunoSEQ multiplex PCR; TCRdb has only the in-frame clones, and not every one. The sample includes about 64,000 clones, around 66% seen only once; the top ten take 12% to 15%. Source material: PBMCs. These TCRs come from a male donor in good health and CMV-seropositive.

This rearrangement joins TRBV6-5 to TRBJ2-3; 10 nucleotides align to TRBD1. Germline CDR1 is MNHEY and CDR2 is SVGAGI. V shed 5 bases, J shed 8 bases, and the junction held 10 bases outside the gene matches. The CDR3 is made up of 15 amino acids. The CDR3 nucleotides read TGTGCCAGCAGTACACGACAGGGGGCTGGAGGTACGCAGTATTTT. As protein: CASSTRQGAGGTQYF.

This clone turned up a few times. This chain connects TRBV6-5 to TRBJ2-6, with 7 nucleotides matching TRBD1. This CDR3 has 15 residues. CDR1 MNHEY and CDR2 SVGAGI come from the germline V gene. Germline trimming cut 6 bases from V and 1 base from J; bases unmatched to any gene: 3. This CDR3 is CASSGDSSGANVLTF. The DNA of the CDR3 is TGTGCCAGCAGCGGGGACAGTTCTGGGGCCAACGTCCTGACTTTC.

This rearrangement joins TRBV18 to TRBJ2-7; 9 bases are shared with TRBD1. This CDR3 comprises 14 residues. Trimming at V came to 5 bases and at J to 3 bases, leaving 5 bases not matched to a gene. Germline lookup yields CDR1 KGHSH and CDR2 LQKENI. CDR3 protein: CASSSGTGNYEQYF. The CDR3 coding sequence is TGTGCCAGCTCATCCGGGACAGGGAACTACGAGCAGTACTTC.

This clone was seen more than once but under ten times. The chain joins TRBV5-6 to TRBJ2-7; D gene ambiguous. The CDR3 sequence is 16 residues long. V was trimmed by 0 bases and J by 6 bases, leaving 19 bases between them. Germline CDR1 reads SGHDT; CDR2 reads YYEEEE. CDR3 protein: CASSLVIGRLSGEQYF. In nucleotides, the CDR3 is TGTGCCAGCAGCTTGGTTATTGGGCGCCTATCTGGCGAGCAGTACTTC.

About this clone: Other DNA sequences in this specimen translate into the identical CDR3. The rearrangement uses TRBV9 and TRBJ2-3; the D is unclear. This CDR3 has 16 amino acids. Germline CDR1 reads SGDLS; CDR2 reads YYNGEE. Between the trimmed V and J ends, which lost 2 bases and 0 bases, there was a span of 13 bases. The CDR3 here is CASSVLSGASTDTQYF. The DNA for the CDR3 is TGTGCCAGCAGCGTTTTGTCAGGCGCCAGCACAGATACGCAGTATTTT.

This chain links TRBV30 with TRBJ2-5; no reliable D call. The germline CDR1 and CDR2 sequences are GTSNPN and SVGIG (reference sequence). V lost 7 bases and J lost 7, with 22 bases in between. This CDR3 has 14 residues. The CDR3 sequence: CALKHDPVLGTQYF. The CDR3 nucleotides are TGTGCCTTGAAACACGATCCCGTCCTTGGGACCCAGTACTTC. The variable domain in full, completed from reference TRBV30 and TRBJ2-5, reads SQTIHQWPATLVQPVGSPLSLECTVEGTSNPNLYWYRQAAGRGLQLLFYSVGIGQISSEVPQNLSASRPQDRQFILSSKKLLLSDSGFYLCALKHDPVLGTQYFGPGTRLLVL.

The chain has TRBV7-2 and TRBJ2-5, with D uncertain. This CDR3 has 13 residues. Germline CDR1 and CDR2: SGHTA and FQGNSA. V lost 0 bases, J lost 0 bases, and 2 bases lay in between. The CDR3 DNA sequence: TGTGCCAGCAGCTTAGCCTACCAAGAGACCCAGTACTTC. This translates into CASSLAYQETQYF.

V and J are TRBV6-5 and TRBJ2-1, with 12 bases that match TRBD2. V was pared by 0 bases and J by 9 bases, with 6 bases of the junction left unmatched. Germline V lookup: CDR1 MNHEY, CDR2 SVGAGI. The CDR3 runs 16 residues. CDR3 in DNA: TGTGCCAGCAGTTACTCGATCCTAGCGGGGGGGGGTGAGCAGTTCTTC. This translates into CASSYSILAGGGEQFF.

The CDR3 spells CASSLLGGDTQYF. In nucleotides, the CDR3 is TGCGCCAGCAGCTTGTTGGGAGGAGATACGCAGTATTTT. The genes are TRBV5-1 and TRBJ2-3; weak D call: TRBD2 (6 bases). The CDR3 runs to 13 residues. Germline CDR1 is SGHRS and CDR2 is YFSETQ. Trimming left V 1 base short and J 5 bases short, with 8 bases between. The complete variable domain, with remaining parts taken from reference TRBV5-1 and TRBJ2-3, reads KAGVTQTPRYLIKTRGQQVTLSCSPISGHRSVSWYQQTPGQGLQFLFEYFSETQRNKGNFPGRFSGRQFSNSRSEMNVSTLELGDSALYLCASSLLGGDTQYFGPGTRLTVL.

CDR3 sequence (DNA): TGTGCCAGCAGCCAAGGGGGCAGAGATCAGCCCCAGCATTTT. It specifies CASSQGGRDQPQHF. The chain links TRBV7-2 to TRBJ1-5; TRBD1 agrees at 7 bases. V trimming: 5 bases; J trimming: 5 bases; junction bases outside the gene matches: 6. The CDR3 is 14 residues long. Germline V gene sequence: CDR1 SGHTA, CDR2 FQGNSA.

This clone was counted a few times. The chain joins TRBV7-9 to TRBJ1-1; the D gene is possibly TRBD1 (6 bases). Germline values: CDR1 SEHNR, CDR2 FQNEAQ (reference sequence). V was pared by 2 bases and J by 2 bases, with 12 bases between. The CDR3 runs 15 residues. Here the CDR3 DNA reads TGTGCCAGCAGCTTAAGGATGGGGACAAACACTGAAGCTTTCTTT. Its protein is CASSLRMGTNTEAFF.

The chain recombines TRBV7-8 with TRBJ2-1; D not certain. Germline V gene lookup returns CDR1 SGHVS and CDR2 FQNEAQ. The CDR3 loop spans 12 amino acids. The V end lost 5 bases, the J end lost 6 bases, and 8 bases lay between the germline ends. In nucleotides, the CDR3 is TGTGCCAGCAGCCTCACAATCAATGAGCAGTTCTTC. Translated, it gives CASSLTINEQFF.

The chain couples TRBV11-3 to TRBJ2-7; 7 nucleotides match TRBD1. This CDR3 contains 14 residues. Germline CDR1 is SGHNT and CDR2 is YENEEA. The V and J ends lost 5 bases and 2 bases, in that order; junction bases with no gene match: 6. The CDR3 loop is CASSPGTATYEQYF. The DNA for the CDR3 is TGTGCCAGCAGCCCCGGGACAGCGACCTACGAGCAGTACTTC. The full variable domain, its missing parts supplied by reference TRBV11-3 and TRBJ2-7, is EAGVVQSPRYKIIEKKQPVAFWCNPISGHNTLYWYLQNLGQGPELLIRYENEEAVDDSQLPKDRFSAERLKGVDSTLKIQPAELGDSAVYLCASSPGTATYEQYFGPGTRLTVT.

This chain joins TRBV11-1 and TRBJ2-1; no clear D gene. Germline lookup yields CDR1 SGHAT and CDR2 FQDESV (reference sequence). There are 16 residues in the CDR3. V lost 2 bases, J lost 0 bases, and 11 bases lay in between. The CDR3 nucleotides are TGTGCCAGCAGCTTACTTCCTCGGAGCTCCTACAATGAGCAGTTCTTC. Translation: CASSLLPRSSYNEQFF.

As concerns this clone: Its ends do not fully match the called genes, so a read error is possible. V gene TRBV2 combines with J gene TRBJ2-1; 8 nucleotides line up with TRBD2. CDR1 and CDR2 (germline): SNHLY, FYNNEI. CDR3 length equals 15 residues. The CDR3 sequence: CASSRGTSSFNEQFF. CDR3 nucleotides: TGTGCCAGCAGTAGGGGGACTAGTTCCTTCAATGAGCAGTTCTTC.

The rearrangement links TRBV6-6 to TRBJ1-2, with D perhaps matching TRBD1 (6 bases). This CDR3 is built from 16 residues. Deletions cut 1 base from V and 4 bases from J, with 16 bases between. In germline, CDR1 is MNHNY, CDR2 SVGAGI (reference sequence). CDR3 nucleotide sequence: TGTGCCAGCAGTTACTTTGGTCCAGGGGAGCCCTATGGCTACACCTTC. This sequence encodes CASSYFGPGEPYGYTF.

As to this clone: Compared with germline, one end of the junction differs, possibly owing to a read error. The genes are TRBV7-9 and TRBJ1-2, with 8 nucleotides matching TRBD1. The CDR3 length is 16 residues. Germline-derived CDR1 and CDR2 are SEHNR and FQNEAQ (reference sequence). The chain's CDR3 is CSSSFSGQGGIYGYTF. The CDR3 region has the DNA TGTTCCAGCAGCTTCTCCGGACAGGGAGGTATCTATGGCTACACCTTC.

This clone was seen only once. The chain recombines TRBV5-4 with TRBJ2-7; TRBD2 matches at 12 bases. After removal of 6 bases from V and 5 bases from J, the junction contained 9 bases not matched to a gene. The CDR3 length is 15 residues. Per the germline V gene, CDR1 is SGHNT and CDR2 is YYREEE (reference sequence). The CDR3 sequence: CASTSRTSGNDEQYF. The CDR3 DNA sequence: TGTGCCAGCACCTCTCGGACTAGCGGGAACGACGAGCAGTACTTC.

This chain connects TRBV4-3 to TRBJ1-6; weak D call: TRBD1 (5 bases). Germline V gives CDR1 LGHNA, CDR2 YSLEER. The V gene lost 0 bases and the J gene lost 0 bases, with 12 bases spanning the gap. This CDR3 is 18 amino acids long. The CDR3 protein is CASSQEGQASSYNSPLHF. The DNA of the CDR3 is TGCGCCAGCAGCCAAGAGGGGCAGGCGAGCTCCTATAATTCACCCCTCCACTTT.

In this sample, this clone turned up a few times. This chain connects TRBV5-4 to TRBJ1-2; 7 positions agree with TRBD1. The V gene end was trimmed by 4 bases and the J gene end by 4 bases; junction bases not matched to a gene: 7. The CDR3 totals 14 residues. Germline CDR1 SGHNT, CDR2 YYREEE (reference sequence). CDR3 sequence (DNA): TGTGCCAGCAGCGAAGGACAGGTCCTCTATGGCTACACCTTC. Encoded protein: CASSEGQVLYGYTF.

This clone was seen once. The rearrangement joins TRBV4-3 to TRBJ2-7, with TRBD2 as a possible D gene (5 bases). The CDR3 length is 17 residues. CDR1 and CDR2 from the germline V gene are LGHNA and YSLEER. Trimming stripped 0 bases from V and 0 bases from J, with 15 bases between. As DNA, the CDR3 is TGCGCCAGCAGCCAAGATACCGGAGCGGTAAGCTCCTACGAGCAGTACTTC. This encodes CASSQDTGAVSSYEQYF.